This T cell receptor (beta chain) was obtained from a study of blood T cell repertoires in COVID-19. Study details: Whether acute or convalescent, the COVID-19 samples came from the United States, Italy and Spain. Sources were T cells, B-cell-depleted T cells, or PBMCs; the material itself was cDNA or gDNA.

There are 13 residues in the CDR3. Trimming took 4 bases from V and 8 from J, leaving 11 bases between them. The germline CDR1 and CDR2 sequences are KGHSH and LQKENI. Per the original data handling: It was from reference gene primer amplification that nucleated cell counts were estimated. The repertoire was sequenced with immunoSEQ multiplex PCR; TCRdb's copy has only in-frame clones and lacks some. For V, J and clone size, that table is used; D and trimming come from the DNA. The table has some 30,000 clones, 70% to 85% seen once. V is TRBV18 and J is TRBJ2-2; unclear D gene. The sequence was obtained from a human donor in a cohort sampled during active COVID-19. Sequenced input: peripheral blood. DNA of the CDR3: TGTGCCAGCTCACGCCCGAGCCAAGGGGAGCTGTTTTTT. The encoded protein is CASSRPSQGELFF.